This record concerns one T cell receptor (beta chain) sequence. Its antigen is undetermined. This entry belongs to a study of regulatory dendritic cells for organ transplantation. CD4+ or CD8+ T cells were sorted as naive CD45RA+ or memory CD45RO+. Germline-derived CDR1 and CDR2 are MNHEY and SVGAGI. Trimming at V came to 6 bases and at J to 6 bases, leaving 5 bases not matched to a gene. CDR3 size: 13 residues. Libraries were prepared by immunoSEQ multiplex PCR; TCRdb keeps only in-frame clonotypes and omits some of them. The data hold 35,000 to 45,000 clones, with about nine tenths observed a single time. Regarding the study as a whole: Naive CD4+ and CD8+ repertoires were highly diverse; memory CD8+ was most oligoclonal. Resting memory CD8+ T cells held the most alloreactive clonotypes. Mature dendritic cells appeared to drive more memory CD8+ clonal expansion than regulatory ones.

Input material: naive CD8+ T cells from blood. Regarding subset: CD45RA+ naive T cells. The chain has TRBV6-5 and TRBJ1-5; 7 bases are shared with TRBD1. The receptor was isolated from a human donor in good health. Here the CDR3 DNA reads TGTGCCAGCAGACGCGGGACAGCTCAGCCCCAGCATTTT. Translated, it gives CASRRGTAQPQHF.